These 30 T cell receptor beta chains originate from one sample sequenced in a study of T-cell reconstitution after alpha-beta-depleted transplantation in children. Library preparation (for TCRbeta) was performed with unique molecular identifiers. From the PCR reads, TCRdb called clonotypes with MiXCR, one entry per CDR3 protein. The sample consists of a few hundred thousand distinct CDR3 sequences, 25% to 30% of them appearing once. The input for sequencing was PBMCs, taken before TCRalphabeta/CD19-depleted stem cell transplant. These TCRs come from a boy under two years old with Wiskott-Aldrich syndrome, due to receive a stem cell transplant.

In this sample, this clonotype turned up many times. The chain carries TRBV5-1 and TRBJ2-3; D ambiguous. Trimming took 0 bases from V and 0 from J, leaving 5 bases between them. CDR3 length equals 14 residues. Germline V gives CDR1 SGHRS, CDR2 YFSETQ. The CDR3: CASSLEGSTDTQYF. For the CDR3, the DNA is TGCGCCAGCAGCTTGGAAGGCAGCACAGATACGCAGTATTTT.

V gene TRBV6-1 combines with J gene TRBJ1-2; no definite D call. Germline lookup yields CDR1 MNHNS and CDR2 SASEGT. The V and J ends lost 7 bases and 4 bases respectively, with 13 bases between them. The CDR3 is 13 amino acids. CDR3 loop: CASNTGSRYGYTF. CDR3 DNA: TGTGCCAGCAACACGGGGTCTCGCTATGGCTACACCTTC.

The table lists this clonotype with a few counts. V gene TRBV2 combines with J gene TRBJ1-2; TRBD1 agrees at 9 bases. Germline lookup yields CDR1 SNHLY and CDR2 FYNNEI. The CDR3 runs 12 residues. Losses at the gene ends were 9 bases for V and 4 bases for J; bases not matched to a gene: 3. The CDR3 protein is CARSQGAYGYTF. The DNA for the CDR3 is TGTGCCAGATCACAGGGGGCCTATGGCTACACCTTC.

The rearrangement uses TRBV4-1 and TRBJ2-7; unclear D gene. CDR3 size: 18 residues. Germline CDR1 is MGHRA and CDR2 is YSYEKL. V was clipped by 0 bases and J by 1 base, with 19 bases between them. The CDR3 region has the DNA TGCGCCAGCAGCCAAGATGTGGTGTCGGACCTGACTTCCTACGAGCAGTACTTC. It codes for CASSQDVVSDLTSYEQYF.

Only a few counts were recorded for this clonotype. The DNA of the CDR3 is TGTGCCAGCAGCTTAAGAACTAGCGTCGGGGAGCTGTTTTTT. This translates into CASSLRTSVGELFF. This chain joins TRBV7-8 and TRBJ2-2, with 7 bases matching TRBD2. The junction had 4 bases not matched to a gene; V was cut back by 2 bases and J by 7 bases. This CDR3 contains 14 residues. Germline loops: CDR1 SGHVS, CDR2 FQNEAQ.

CDR3 sequence (DNA): TGTGCCAGCAGCTTACAGGCTAGCGGCCACTACGGGGCCTACGAGCAGTACTTC. Translated, it gives CASSLQASGHYGAYEQYF. The gene calls are TRBV11-2 and TRBJ2-7; 7 bases fit TRBD2. The CDR3 extends over 18 amino acids. The J segment lost 2 bases and the V segment lost 2 bases, leaving 15 bases of the junction unmatched. Per germline, CDR1 SGHAT and CDR2 FQNNGV.

This clonotype has only a few counts. This chain connects TRBV5-1 to TRBJ2-1; D not resolved. Germline CDR1 and CDR2: SGHRS and YFSETQ. This CDR3 has 14 amino acids. V was trimmed by 4 bases and J by 5 bases, leaving 13 bases between them. The CDR3 loop is CASSPTVRDNEQFF. As DNA, the CDR3 is TGCGCCAGCAGCCCGACGGTGAGAGACAATGAGCAGTTCTTC. Filled out from reference TRBV5-1 and TRBJ2-1, the complete variable domain reads KAGVTQTPRYLIKTRGQQVTLSCSPISGHRSVSWYQQTPGQGLQFLFEYFSETQRNKGNFPGRFSGRQFSNSRSEMNVSTLELGDSALYLCASSPTVRDNEQFFGPGTRLTVL.

This clonotype was detected once. The rearrangement uses TRBV28 and TRBJ1-5; TRBD1 matches at 8 bases. Trimming cost V 7 bases and J 3 bases; bases outside gene matches: 17. The CDR3 has 18 amino acids. From germline, CDR1 is MDHEN and CDR2 SYDVKM. The CDR3 protein is CASTHDRGLPVSNQPQHF. The CDR3 nucleotides read TGTGCCAGCACCCACGACAGGGGACTTCCCGTCTCCAATCAGCCCCAGCATTTT.

The sample holds a few counts of this clonotype. The V and J genes are TRBV28 and TRBJ2-5; D unresolved. Between the trimmed V and J ends, which lost 4 bases and 5 bases, there was a span of 8 bases. CDR1 MDHEN and CDR2 SYDVKM come from the germline V gene. The CDR3 has 12 residues. The CDR3, as DNA: TGTGCCAGCAGTTGGTGGAAGGAGACCCAGTACTTC. It specifies CASSWWKETQYF. The whole variable domain, remainder taken from reference TRBV28 and TRBJ2-5, is DVKVTQSSRYLVKRTGEKVFLECVQDMDHENMFWYRQDPGLGLRLIYFSYDVKMKEKGDIPEGYSVSREKKERFSLILESASTNQTSMYLCASSWWKETQYFGPGTRLLVL.

This clonotype showed up just a few times. This chain joins TRBV27 and TRBJ2-2; 10 bases match TRBD2. V shed 6 bases and J 2 bases; nucleotides not matched to a gene: 9. CDR1 is MNHEY and CDR2 is SMNVEV in the germline V gene (reference sequence). The CDR3 extends over 17 amino acids. The CDR3 sequence is CASSHSGRPSNTGELFF. Here the CDR3 DNA reads TGTGCCAGCAGCCATAGCGGGAGGCCAAGTAACACCGGGGAGCTGTTTTTT.

This clonotype came up once. The chain links TRBV12-3 or TRBV12-4 to TRBJ1-5, with 8 bases lining up with TRBD1. The CDR3 spans 13 residues. V shed 6 bases and J 7 bases; nucleotides not matched to a gene: 5. In nucleotides, the CDR3 is TGTGCCAGCAGAAGCGGACAGGGCCAGCCCCAGCATTTT. This translates into CASRSGQGQPQHF.

This sequence joins TRBV12-3 or TRBV12-4 and TRBJ2-1; 7 nucleotides match TRBD1. The CDR3 has 15 amino acids. V was pared by 6 bases and J by 0 bases, with 5 bases of the junction left unmatched. The CDR3 loop reads CASRADRPSYNEQFF. The CDR3 DNA follows: TGTGCCAGCAGGGCGGACAGGCCCTCCTACAATGAGCAGTTCTTC.

The genes are TRBV2 and TRBJ2-5, with a possible D match to TRBD1 (6 bases). This CDR3 spans 15 amino acids. CDR1 is SNHLY, CDR2 FYNNEI, per germline. The V gene lost 0 bases and the J gene lost 4 bases, with 12 bases spanning the gap. The CDR3 is CASSEARGGRETQYF. DNA of the CDR3: TGTGCCAGCAGTGAAGCGAGAGGGGGAAGAGAGACCCAGTACTTC. Using reference TRBV2 and TRBJ2-5 for the parts outside the CDR3, the full variable domain is EPEVTQTPSHQVTQMGQEVILRCVPISNHLYFYWYRQILGQKVEFLVSFYNNEISEKSEIFDDQFSVERPDGSNFTLKIRSTKLEDSAMYFCASSEARGGRETQYFGPGTRLLVL.

The table lists this clonotype with a few counts. This chain links TRBV27 with TRBJ2-7; no clear D. Germline V lookup: CDR1 MNHEY, CDR2 SMNVEV (reference sequence). The CDR3 loop spans 14 amino acids. V shed 5 bases and J shed 0 bases, with 11 bases lying between them. CDR3 sequence: CASSLKTDSYEQYF. The CDR3 DNA sequence: TGTGCCAGCAGTCTTAAGACGGACTCCTACGAGCAGTACTTC.

The chain uses TRBV20-1 and TRBJ1-5; no firm D call. Germline V gene lookup returns CDR1 DFQATT and CDR2 SNEGSKA (reference sequence). CDR3 size: 12 residues. Trimming stripped 3 bases from V and 7 bases from J, with 10 bases between. The CDR3 DNA sequence: TGCAGTGCTAGTCTCTTAGGGCAGCCCCAGCATTTT. Its protein is CSASLLGQPQHF.

The chain couples TRBV20-1 to TRBJ2-7; the D is unclear. CDR3 size: 14 residues. CDR1 is DFQATT, CDR2 SNEGSKA, per germline (reference sequence). The V gene lost 6 bases and the J gene lost 4 bases, with 19 bases spanning the gap. Here the CDR3 DNA reads TGCAGTGCGAGCAGAGACATGAGAGATTACGAGCAGTACTTC. Its protein product is CSASRDMRDYEQYF.

V gene TRBV12-3 or TRBV12-4 combines with J gene TRBJ2-1; D gene ambiguous. Deletions cut 2 bases from V and 0 bases from J, with 14 bases between. This CDR3 spans 17 amino acids. The chain's CDR3 is CASSLNGSPSSYNEQFF. The CDR3 DNA reads as TGTGCCAGCAGTTTAAATGGTTCACCGAGCTCCTACAATGAGCAGTTCTTC.

The gene calls are TRBV7-6 and TRBJ2-1; maybe TRBD1 (5 bases). Germline CDR1 reads SGHVS; CDR2 reads FNYEAQ. This CDR3 has 17 amino acids. Trimming removed 1 base at V and 9 bases at J, with 22 bases between. CDR3 DNA sequence: TGTGCCAGCAGCTTAGGGTCTAGTGCTGGTGGGGCGGCTGAGCAGTTCTTC. Protein sequence: CASSLGSSAGGAAEQFF.

This clonotype was found a few times. The V call is TRBV30, the J call TRBJ1-2, with a possible D match to TRBD1 (5 bases). Between the trimmed V and J ends, which lost 2 bases and 4 bases, there was a span of 11 bases. CDR1 and CDR2 from the germline V gene are GTSNPN and SVGIG (reference sequence). The CDR3 loop spans 13 amino acids. The CDR3: CAWSRPGTYGYTF. CDR3 nucleotides: TGTGCCTGGAGTCGACCCGGGACCTATGGCTACACCTTC.

The chain is built from TRBV20-1 and TRBJ2-6, with no clear D. The V end lost 0 bases, the J end lost 0 bases, and 6 bases lay between the germline ends. Per the germline V gene, CDR1 is DFQATT and CDR2 is SNEGSKA (reference sequence). The length of the CDR3 is 15 residues. The CDR3 DNA reads as TGCAGTGCTAGAGATTGGAACTCTGGGGCCAACGTCCTGACTTTC. Translating gives CSARDWNSGANVLTF.

There are a few counts of this clonotype. The chain carries TRBV12-3 or TRBV12-4 and TRBJ1-3; no firm D call. V lost 3 bases and J 8 bases, leaving 11 bases between the germline ends. There are 13 residues in the CDR3. The CDR3 spells CASSFGGWDTIYF. Written as DNA, the CDR3 is TGTGCCAGCAGTTTCGGCGGCTGGGACACCATATATTTT.

CDR3 amino acids: CASSFQGVSYNEQFF. The DNA of the CDR3 is TGTGCCAGCAGCTTTCAGGGGGTTTCCTACAATGAGCAGTTCTTC. The genes are TRBV7-6 and TRBJ2-1; TRBD1 matches at 7 bases. V lost 3 bases and J lost 1; bases outside the gene matches: 3. Looked up from germline, CDR1 is SGHVS and CDR2 is FNYEAQ. The CDR3 contains 15 residues. The full variable domain, in which reference TRBV7-6 and TRBJ2-1 provide the parts outside the CDR3, is GAGVSQSPRYKVTKRGQDVALRCDPISGHVSLYWYRQALGQGPEFLTYFNYEAQQDKSGLPNDRFSAERPEGSISTLTIQRTEQRDSAMYRCASSFQGVSYNEQFFGPGTRLTVL.

The table lists this clonotype with a few counts. CDR3 in amino acids: CASSPGLVDEQFF. In DNA form, the CDR3 reads TGTGCCAGCAGCCCGGGACTAGTCGATGAGCAGTTCTTC. The chain combines TRBV3-1 with TRBJ2-1; TRBD2 matches 8 bases. Trimming cost V 4 bases and J 8 bases; bases outside gene matches: 4. CDR3 size: 13 residues. Germline lookup yields CDR1 LGHDT and CDR2 YNNKEL (reference sequence).

The CDR3 loop reads CASSLQPPSSGRAGETQYF. The CDR3 nucleotides read TGCGCCAGCAGCCTCCAGCCCCCGTCTAGCGGGAGGGCCGGGGAGACCCAGTACTTC. This sequence joins TRBV5-1 and TRBJ2-5; 12 bases agree with TRBD2. Germline V gene lookup returns CDR1 SGHRS and CDR2 YFSETQ. CDR3 length equals 19 residues. With V trimmed by 4 bases and J by 5 bases, 18 bases remained unmatched.

This clonotype turned up a few times. The chain uses TRBV5-1 and TRBJ2-3, with D hard to call. Germline V gene sequence: CDR1 SGHRS, CDR2 YFSETQ. V shed 4 bases and J shed 1 base, with 10 bases lying between them. The CDR3 is made up of 14 amino acids. The DNA for the CDR3 is TGCGCCAGCAGCATCGGACGGCGCACAGATACGCAGTATTTT. Residues: CASSIGRRTDTQYF.

This chain links TRBV9 with TRBJ2-4; 13 bases agree with TRBD2. In germline, CDR1 is SGDLS, CDR2 YYNGEE. This CDR3 is built from 16 residues. V lost 3 bases and J lost 5; bases outside the gene matches: 5. The CDR3 DNA reads as TGTGCCAGCAGCGGCCGACTAGCGGGAGGCGAAAACATTCAGTACTTC. Its protein product is CASSGRLAGGENIQYF.

The V call is TRBV6-5, the J call TRBJ1-2; D ambiguous. Germline CDR1 reads MNHEY; CDR2 reads SVGAGI. The CDR3 runs to 14 residues. The V and J ends lost 4 bases and 4 bases respectively, with 13 bases between them. CDR3 DNA: TGTGCCAGCAGTTTGGTCGGATTCGGCTATGGCTACACCTTC. The encoded protein is CASSLVGFGYGYTF.

The chain carries TRBV9 and TRBJ2-3; D gene ambiguous. The CDR3 is made up of 14 amino acids. The V and J ends lost 3 bases and 4 bases respectively, with 12 bases between them. The germline gives CDR1 SGDLS, CDR2 YYNGEE. The CDR3 protein is CASSGRLVADTQYF. The CDR3 coding sequence is TGTGCCAGCAGCGGACGGCTAGTGGCAGATACGCAGTATTTT. The full variable domain, in which reference TRBV9 and TRBJ2-3 provide the parts outside the CDR3, is DSGVTQTPKHLITATGQRVTLRCSPRSGDLSVYWYQQSLDQGLQFLIQYYNGEERAKGNILERFSAQQFPDLHSELNLSSLELGDSALYFCASSGRLVADTQYFGPGTRLTVL.

This chain joins TRBV4-2 and TRBJ2-7; 8 bases map to TRBD1. Germline-derived CDR1 and CDR2 are LGHNA and YNFKEQ. The junction had 10 bases not matched to a gene; V was cut back by 4 bases and J by 5 bases. The CDR3 is 15 residues long. CDR3 amino acids: CASSRVTGDGNEQYF. The DNA for the CDR3 is TGTGCCAGCAGCCGAGTGACAGGGGATGGTAACGAGCAGTACTTC.

This clonotype turned up a few times. V gene TRBV2 combines with J gene TRBJ2-5; possible D gene TRBD2, 6 bases. Germline lookup yields CDR1 SNHLY and CDR2 FYNNEI. The ends were cut back, 5 bases at V and 3 bases at J, with 10 bases in the middle. This CDR3 is built from 13 residues. The CDR3 region is CASSPGEKETQYF. Here the CDR3 DNA reads TGTGCCAGCAGTCCGGGAGAAAAAGAGACCCAGTACTTC.